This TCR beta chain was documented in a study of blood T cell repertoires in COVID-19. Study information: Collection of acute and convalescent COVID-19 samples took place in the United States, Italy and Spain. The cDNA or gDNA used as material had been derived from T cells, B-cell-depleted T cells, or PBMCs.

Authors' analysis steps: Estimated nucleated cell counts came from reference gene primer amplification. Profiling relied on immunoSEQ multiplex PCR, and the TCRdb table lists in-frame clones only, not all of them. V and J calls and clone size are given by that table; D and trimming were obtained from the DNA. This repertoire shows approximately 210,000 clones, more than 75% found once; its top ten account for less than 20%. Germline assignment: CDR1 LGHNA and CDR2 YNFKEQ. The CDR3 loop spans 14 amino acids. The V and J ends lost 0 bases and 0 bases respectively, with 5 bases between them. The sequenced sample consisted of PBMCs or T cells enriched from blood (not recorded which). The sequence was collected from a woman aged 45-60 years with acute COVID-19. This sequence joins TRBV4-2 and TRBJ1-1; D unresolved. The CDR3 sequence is CASSQDSLNTEAFF. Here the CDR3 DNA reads TGTGCCAGCAGCCAAGATAGTTTGAACACTGAAGCTTTCTTT.